The 7 T cell receptor beta chains below come from one sample, sequenced in a study of shared clonotypes between healthy human individuals. Measured with immunoSEQ multiplex PCR; TCRdb has only the in-frame clones, and not every one. The sample records 550,000 to 650,000 clones, approximately 96% being singletons. Only CD45RO-negative cells positively selected for CCR7 counted as naive CD8 cells, so terminally differentiated effector memory CD45RA+ cells were excluded. Sequences were obtained from naive CD8+ T cells sorted from blood. The receptors stem from a woman in her twenties or thirties in good health.

J is TRBJ1-5 and V is TRBV19; 9 positions match TRBD1. The CDR3 contains 17 residues. Trimming at V came to 5 bases and at J to 5 bases, leaving 13 bases not matched to a gene. CDR1 and CDR2 from the germline V gene are LNHDA and SQIVND (reference sequence). This CDR3 reads CASSPDRGAPGDQPQHF. The CDR3 region has the DNA TGTGCCAGTAGTCCTGACAGGGGGGCCCCCGGCGATCAGCCCCAGCATTTT. Together with reference TRBV19 and TRBJ1-5, the CDR3 gives the full variable domain: DGGITQSPKYLFRKEGQNVTLSCEQNLNHDAMYWYRQDPGQGLRLIYYSQIVNDFQKGDIAEGYSVSREKKESFPLTVTSAQKNPTAFYLCASSPDRGAPGDQPQHFGDGTRLSIL.

This clone appeared a single time. The chain uses TRBV5-1 and TRBJ1-1, with 7 bases lining up with TRBD1. This CDR3 contains 13 residues. Losses at the gene ends were 4 bases for V and 4 bases for J; bases not matched to a gene: 4. Looked up from germline, CDR1 is SGHRS and CDR2 is YFSETQ. The DNA of the CDR3 is TGCGCCAGCAGCACGGACAGGCGCACTGAAGCTTTCTTT. Residues: CASSTDRRTEAFF.

The V call is TRBV4-1, the J call TRBJ2-7; TRBD2 agrees at 11 bases. The CDR3 spans 15 residues. V shed 4 bases and J 3 bases; nucleotides not matched to a gene: 5. Germline assignment: CDR1 MGHRA and CDR2 YSYEKL. The CDR3 DNA reads TGCGCCAGCAGCCCAGGCGGGACTAGCGGCTACGAGCAGTACTTC. This translates into CASSPGGTSGYEQYF.

The J gene is TRBJ1-1, the V gene TRBV13; maybe TRBD1 (6 bases). This CDR3 has 11 residues. Germline lookup yields CDR1 PRHDT and CDR2 FYEKMQ (reference sequence). The ends were cut back, 6 bases at V and 5 bases at J, with 7 bases in the middle. The CDR3 here is CASRGTTEAFF. The CDR3 DNA follows: TGTGCCAGCAGGGGGACAACTGAAGCTTTCTTT.

This clone was observed once. V is TRBV7-9 and J is TRBJ2-7; the match to TRBD1 covers 7 bases. Germline trimming cut 4 bases from V and 7 bases from J; bases unmatched to any gene: 10. Germline V gene sequence: CDR1 SEHNR, CDR2 FQNEAQ (reference sequence). This CDR3 has 14 amino acids. The CDR3 protein is CASSSLQGVGEQYF. In DNA, the CDR3 is TGTGCCAGCAGCTCCCTCCAGGGGGTAGGGGAGCAGTACTTC.

The chain combines TRBV28 with TRBJ1-2, with 8 bases lining up with TRBD1. This CDR3 region has 15 residues. V lost 6 bases to trimming and J lost 6 bases; unmatched junction nucleotides: 12. Germline CDR1 reads MDHEN; CDR2 reads SYDVKM. The CDR3, as DNA: TGTGCCAGCAGCCCCAGGGGGCGGGCCGGCGATGGCTACACCTTC. Translation gives CASSPRGRAGDGYTF.

The gene calls are TRBV2 and TRBJ1-1; possible D gene TRBD1, 5 bases. CDR3 length: 14 residues. V lost 4 bases, J lost 1 base, and 10 bases lay in between. CDR1 and CDR2 from the germline V gene are SNHLY and FYNNEI. The CDR3 protein is CASSGGEGNTEAFF. CDR3 DNA sequence: TGTGCCAGCAGTGGGGGGGAGGGGAACACTGAAGCTTTCTTT.